The 16 T cell receptor delta chains in this list originate from one sample, sequenced in a study of γδ T cells in repeated Plasmodium falciparum infection. TCRdb fed the multiplex PCR reads to CATT. The data hold tens of thousands of delta-chain clones, with 0.95% to 1% observed a single time. Gammadelta T cells were flow-sorted from PBMC into Vgamma9/Vdelta2+ and Vdelta2-negative populations for bulk analysis. The sequencing input was gamma-delta T cells from blood. The source is a pool of human donors (malaria-infected and uninfected, not separated).

The chain is built from TRDV3 and TRDJ1; 9 bases are shared with TRDD3. Because TCRdb records no J gene, it was assigned here through a match of the DNA to germline. The CDR3 runs to 24 residues. Per germline, CDR1 TVYSNPD and CDR2 GDNSRS (reference sequence). J lost 0 bases, V lost 1 base, and 33 bases had no gene match. As DNA, the CDR3 is TGTGCCTTTATAGCGAGAAACCGCGATCGCATACTGGGGGACAAATATCCGTACACCGATAAACTCATCTTT. Translation: CAFIARNRDRILGDKYPYTDKLIF. Full variable domain (outside the CDR3, taken from reference TRDV3 and TRDJ1): CDKVTQSSPDQTVASGSEVVLLCTYDTVYSNPDLFWYRIRPDYSFQFVFYGDNSRSEGADFTQGRFSVKHILTQKAFHLVISPVRTEDSATYYCAFIARNRDRILGDKYPYTDKLIFGKGTRVTVEP.

This clone was observed at least ten times. The TCRdb protein comes from a much larger clone and disagrees with this DNA's translation at residue 6, likely due to a read error; the protein given here is derived from the DNA. The rearrangement uses TRDV2 and TRDJ2, with D tentatively TRDD3 (5 bases). The J gene, missing from TCRdb, was assigned here through DNA to germline matching. V lost 0 bases to trimming and J lost 8 bases, with 15 bases between them. Germline V CDR1 and CDR2: GEAIGNYY, EKD. This CDR3 is 15 amino acids long. The CDR3 coding sequence is TGTGCCTGTGACACCCCTAGGGGAGACCTGGCACAACTCTTCTTT. Its translation: CACDTPRGDLAQLFF.

Worth noting for this clone: Translating this DNA gives a protein that differs at residue 10 from the TCRdb one, which belongs to a much larger clone; a read error is likely, and the protein shown is this translation. The chain carries TRDV2 and TRDJ1; D remains unclear. Germline CDR1 is GEAIGNYY and CDR2 is EKD. CDR3 size: 16 residues. V lost 0 bases and J lost 0, with 13 bases in between. CDR3 loop: CACDTVSQANTDKLIF. The CDR3 DNA follows: TGTGCCTGTGACACCGTCTCCCAAGCCAACACCGATAAACTCATCTTT.

This clone appeared a few times. TCRdb assigns this DNA the protein of a much larger clone, which departs from its translation at residue 9; this likely reflects a read error, and the protein shown comes from translating the DNA. The chain joins TRDV2 to TRDJ3; TRDD3 matches at 11 bases. The J gene, left out of TCRdb, was set here by checking the DNA against germline. In germline, CDR1 is GEAIGNYY, CDR2 EKD. V was pared by 3 bases and J by 5 bases, with 23 bases of the junction left unmatched. The CDR3 length is 23 residues. The CDR3 DNA reads as TGTGCCTGTGACCCCCTTGTGGAGATAGTGAAGCTGGGGGATACCCGGGACACCCGACAGATGTTTTTC. Its translation: CACDPLVEIVKLGDTRDTRQMFF.

V gene TRDV2 combines with J gene TRDJ1; 13 positions agree with TRDD3. In the absence of a J gene in TCRdb, the DNA was matched to germline to assign it here. V shed 3 bases, J shed 10 bases, and the junction held 16 bases outside the gene matches. CDR1 is GEAIGNYY and CDR2 is EKD in the germline V gene. The CDR3 is 17 amino acids. DNA for the CDR3: TGTGCCTGTGACCTACTGGGGGATACGCGCGCAAGTAAAGGACTCATCTTT. Translating it yields CACDLLGDTRASKGLIF.

As to this clone: TCRdb records a much larger clone's protein for this DNA, with a difference at residue 4 that likely arises from a read error; the protein given is the translation of the DNA. CDR3 in DNA: TGTGCTTATAGTACGGCGGCGAGGGGATACTTAGGTATCGTGGACACCGATAAACTCATCTTT. It yields the protein CAYSTAARGYLGIVDTDKLIF. The rearrangement uses TRAV38-2/DV8 and TRDJ1; 8 bases align to TRDD3. The CDR3 length is 21 residues. The germline CDR1 and CDR2 sequences are TSESDYY and QEAYKQQN. The junction had 24 bases not matched to a gene; V was cut back by 5 bases and J by 0 bases.

To note about this clone: TCRdb attributes to this sequence the protein of a much larger clone, which differs from the DNA translation at residue 18; a read error is likely, and the protein displayed is translated from the DNA. V gene TRDV2 combines with J gene TRDJ1; a weak D match, TRDD3 (5 bases). Germline lookup yields CDR1 GEAIGNYY and CDR2 EKD. The CDR3 is 21 amino acids. Here the CDR3 reads CACDPLGAGEDMGLDTDELIF. The CDR3 region has the DNA TGTGCCTGTGACCCCTTAGGGGCCGGAGAGGATATGGGGCTTGACACCGATGAACTCATCTTT.

This clone has a handful of counts. The likely explanation is a read error, given a far larger clone one base away. Other DNA variants within this sample encode the same CDR3. The V segment is TRDV2, and no J call was made. Germline CDR1 GEAIGNYY, CDR2 EKD. This CDR3 is built from 13 residues. Written as DNA, the CDR3 is TGTGCCTGTGATCCCCTTCGGACCGATAAGCTCATCTTT. Translated, it gives CACDPLRTDKLIF.

Points on this clone: One base separates it from a far larger clone, so it is likely a read error. Other DNA sequences within the sample encode an identical CDR3. The V call is TRDV2, the J call TRDJ1; 12 nucleotides align to TRDD3. In the absence of a J gene in TCRdb, the DNA was matched to germline to assign it here. CDR1 and CDR2 (germline): GEAIGNYY, EKD. The J segment lost 0 bases and the V segment lost 1 base, leaving 20 bases of the junction unmatched. The CDR3 has 22 residues. This CDR3 is CACDTKRMLLGDTGPYTDKLIF. The DNA of the CDR3 is TGTGCCTGTGACACAAAGCGGATGCTACTGGGGGATACAGGCCCATACACCGATAAACTCATCTTT.

Of note for this clone: Translating this DNA gives a protein that differs at residue 12 from the TCRdb one, which belongs to a much larger clone; a read error is likely, and the protein shown is this translation. The CDR3 spells CALGELAQLRGGTRPLIF. CDR3 DNA sequence: TGTGCTCTTGGGGAACTGGCCCAATTACGGGGGGGGACCAGACCCCTGATCTTT. The V and J genes are TRDV1 and TRDJ4; TRDD3 is a possible D gene (6 bases). The J gene, missing from TCRdb, was assigned here through DNA to germline matching. Germline V gives CDR1 TSWWSYY, CDR2 QGS. The CDR3 is 18 amino acids. V was shortened by 0 bases and J by 0 bases, with 20 bases between the two germline ends.

With regard to this clone: The protein given by TCRdb reflects a much larger clone and differs at residue 15 from this DNA's translation, likely from a read error; the protein shown is the DNA's translation. V gene assignment gives TRDV2, but the J gene was left uncalled. Germline CDR1 is GEAIGNYY and CDR2 is EKD. There are 17 residues in the CDR3. The CDR3 DNA reads as TGTGCCTGTGACACCGTGAGTACTGGGTCCCAACGGGCACAACCCTTCTTT. Its protein product is CACDTVSTGSQRAQPFF.

This clone is labeled as medium-sized. This sample also contains other DNA sequences that code for the same CDR3. The rearrangement joins TRDV2 to TRDJ1; 12 positions match TRDD3. The length of the CDR3 is 21 residues. Germline lookup yields CDR1 GEAIGNYY and CDR2 EKD. V lost 4 bases, J lost 1 base, and 21 bases stayed unmatched. The CDR3 sequence: CACDRCLPTTGGYRSTDKLIF. The CDR3 nucleotides are TGTGCCTGTGATCGGTGCCTTCCTACTACTGGGGGATACAGGTCCACCGATAAACTCATCTTT.

This clone was seen a few times. The mismatch at residue 3 between this DNA's translation and the TCRdb protein of a much larger clone likely reflects a read error; the protein shown is translated from the DNA. The chain couples TRDV1 to TRDJ1; TRDD3 might be the D (5 bases). Germline assignment: CDR1 TSWWSYY and CDR2 QGS. The CDR3 runs to 12 residues. CDR3 sequence reads: CAFGEPAHKLIF. CDR3 in DNA: TGTGCTTTTGGGGAACCAGCGCATAAACTCATCTTT.

This clone was recorded at least ten times. This chain links TRDV1 with TRDJ2, with 13 positions matching TRDD3. The CDR3 is 23 residues long. The germline V gene encodes CDR1 TSWWSYY and CDR2 QGS. J gave up 2 bases and V 2 bases, and 20 bases lay outside the gene matches. The CDR3 DNA reads TGTGCTCTTGGGGAATTTTTGCCTTCCACTACTGGGGGATACGGCTCGTTGACAGCACAACTCTTCTTT. Translated: CALGEFLPSTTGGYGSLTAQLFF.

This clone was seen only a few times. Only one base separates this from a far larger clonotype, so it likely reflects a read error. The sample carries other DNA sequences with the same CDR3. This chain connects TRDV2 to TRDJ2; TRDD3 aligns across 13 bases. There are 18 residues in the CDR3. Per germline, CDR1 GEAIGNYY and CDR2 EKD. The CDR3 protein is CACDALTGGYALTAQLFF. Here the CDR3 DNA reads TGTGCCTGTGACGCCCTTACTGGGGGATACGCTTTAACAGCACAACTCTTCTTT.

This clone came up a few times. TCRdb's entry gives the protein of a much larger clone, which mismatches this DNA's translation at residue 4, likely from a read error; the protein reported here is translated from the DNA. The rearrangement joins TRDV1 to TRDJ1; TRDD3 aligns across 8 bases. Germline V gene lookup returns CDR1 TSWWSYY and CDR2 QGS. The CDR3 totals 16 residues. The CDR3 reads CALRERQLGDTDKLIF. DNA of the CDR3: TGTGCTCTTAGGGAACGGCAACTGGGGGACACCGATAAACTCATCTTT.